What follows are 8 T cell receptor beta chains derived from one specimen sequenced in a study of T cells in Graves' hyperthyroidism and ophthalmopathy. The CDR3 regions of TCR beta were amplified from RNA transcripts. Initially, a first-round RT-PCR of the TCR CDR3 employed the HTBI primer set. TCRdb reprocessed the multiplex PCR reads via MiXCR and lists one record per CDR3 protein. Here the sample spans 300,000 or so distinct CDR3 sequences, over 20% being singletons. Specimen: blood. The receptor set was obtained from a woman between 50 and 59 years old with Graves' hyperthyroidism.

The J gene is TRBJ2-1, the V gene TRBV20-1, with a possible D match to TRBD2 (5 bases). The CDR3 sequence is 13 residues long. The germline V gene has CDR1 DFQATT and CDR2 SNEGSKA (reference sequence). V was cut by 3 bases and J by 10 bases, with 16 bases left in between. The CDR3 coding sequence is TGCAGTGCTAGCTCCGGGGTAACCTACGAGCAGTTCTTC. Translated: CSASSGVTYEQFF.

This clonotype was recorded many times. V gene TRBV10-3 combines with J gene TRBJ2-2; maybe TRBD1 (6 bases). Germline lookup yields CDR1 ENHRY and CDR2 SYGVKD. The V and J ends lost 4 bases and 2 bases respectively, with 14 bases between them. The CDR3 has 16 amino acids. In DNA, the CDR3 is TGTGCCATCAGTGCCCCAGGGGTCTTAAACACCGGGGAGCTGTTTTTT. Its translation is CAISAPGVLNTGELFF.

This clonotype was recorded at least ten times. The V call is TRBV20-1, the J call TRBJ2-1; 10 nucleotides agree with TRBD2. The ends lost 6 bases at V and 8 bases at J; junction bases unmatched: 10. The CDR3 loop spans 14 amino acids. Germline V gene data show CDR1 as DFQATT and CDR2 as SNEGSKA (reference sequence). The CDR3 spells CSARTSGSRDEQFF. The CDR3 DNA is TGCAGTGCAAGGACTAGCGGCTCCCGGGATGAGCAGTTCTTC.

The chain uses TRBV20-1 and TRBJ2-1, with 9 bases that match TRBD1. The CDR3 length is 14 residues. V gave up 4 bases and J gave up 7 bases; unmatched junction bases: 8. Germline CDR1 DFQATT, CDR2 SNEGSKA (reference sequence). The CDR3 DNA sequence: TGCAGTGCTAAGGGACAGGGTCAAGTGAATGAGCAGTTCTTC. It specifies CSAKGQGQVNEQFF.

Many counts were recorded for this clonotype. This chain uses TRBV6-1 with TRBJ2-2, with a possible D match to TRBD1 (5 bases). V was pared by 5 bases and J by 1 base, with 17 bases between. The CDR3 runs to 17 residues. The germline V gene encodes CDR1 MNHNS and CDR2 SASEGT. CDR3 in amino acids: CASSYWGQGKNTGELFF. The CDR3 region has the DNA TGTGCCAGCAGTTACTGGGGTCAGGGAAAGAACACCGGGGAGCTGTTTTTT.

CDR3 sequence (DNA): TGTGCCAGCAGCTTCCGACTAGCGGCCTTGGGGGTTGCCCAGTACTTC. It codes for CASSFRLAALGVAQYF. The chain recombines TRBV7-6 with TRBJ2-5; 9 bases match TRBD2. Losses at the gene ends were 3 bases for V and 9 bases for J; bases not matched to a gene: 14. CDR1 is SGHVS, CDR2 FNYEAQ, per germline. The CDR3 runs 16 residues.

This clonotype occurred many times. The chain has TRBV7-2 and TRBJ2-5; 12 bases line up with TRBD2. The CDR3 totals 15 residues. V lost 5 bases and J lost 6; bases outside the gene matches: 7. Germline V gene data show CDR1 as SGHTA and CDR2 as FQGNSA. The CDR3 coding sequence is TGTGCCAGCAGCCCTAGCGGGGGGGCCATCAAGACCCAGTACTTC. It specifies CASSPSGGAIKTQYF.

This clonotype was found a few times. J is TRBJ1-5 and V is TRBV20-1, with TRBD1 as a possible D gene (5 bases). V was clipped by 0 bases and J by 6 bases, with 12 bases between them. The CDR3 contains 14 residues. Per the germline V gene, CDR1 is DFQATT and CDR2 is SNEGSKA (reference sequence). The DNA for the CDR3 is TGCAGTGCTAGAGACGGCAGGCAGGGTCAGCCCCAGCATTTT. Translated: CSARDGRQGQPQHF.